This TCR beta chain derives from a study of cytomegalovirus exposure and HLA in healthy donors. The study, taken as a whole, reports: Productive rates of about 87% or about 30% were seen for most TCR beta V segments in an earlier analysis.

Primers: 60 Vbeta forward and 13 Jbeta reverse. TCRdb's table, derived via immunoSEQ multiplex PCR, lists solely in-frame clones and lacks some. The data include about 140,000 clones; the top ten clones carry about 2.2%. All the people who gave samples were healthy bone marrow donors. For this clone: Its antigen is still unknown.

V gave up 5 bases and J gave up 11 bases; unmatched junction bases: 5. Germline V gene data show CDR1 as SNHLY and CDR2 as FYNNEI. The CDR3 runs to 12 residues. This receptor was identified in a woman younger than 35 in good health and CMV-seronegative. Sequencing was done on a sample of PBMCs. The chain couples TRBV2 to TRBJ1-1; 10 nucleotides match TRBD1. The CDR3 is CASSPTGGSAFF. CDR3 DNA: TGTGCCAGCAGTCCGACAGGGGGCTCTGCTTTCTTT.